This entry lists 17 T cell receptor beta chains sequenced from one sample in a study of cytomegalovirus exposure and HLA in healthy donors. Vbeta (60) and Jbeta (13) primers were used in the PCR. The assay was immunoSEQ multiplex PCR, and TCRdb's table has in-frame clones only and misses some. The sample holds around 130,000 clones; about three quarters are singletons and the top ten take about 1.7%. Sequenced input: PBMCs. The origin of the receptors is a man in his forties or fifties in good health and CMV-seronegative.

This clone occurred a few times. This chain links TRBV5-1 with TRBJ2-1, with TRBD2 matching 11 bases. Germline V gene data show CDR1 as SGHRS and CDR2 as YFSETQ. Unmatched junction bases numbered 4, after V lost 4 bases and J lost 7 bases. The CDR3 runs to 14 residues. Here the CDR3 reads CASSLTSGSNEQFF. In DNA form, the CDR3 reads TGCGCCAGCAGCCTTACTAGCGGGAGTAATGAGCAGTTCTTC.

The rearrangement joins TRBV18 to TRBJ2-3, with D unresolved. Germline values: CDR1 KGHSH, CDR2 LQKENI. The CDR3 spans 14 residues. Trimming took off 2 bases at V and 0 bases at J, with 6 bases between the two ends. CDR3 nucleotides: TGTGCCAGCTCACCAACAGCTAGCACAGATACGCAGTATTTT. Amino acids: CASSPTASTDTQYF.

The chain couples TRBV27 to TRBJ2-7, with 16 bases that match TRBD2. The junction had 17 bases not matched to a gene; V was cut back by 4 bases and J by 5 bases. Per the germline V gene, CDR1 is MNHEY and CDR2 is SMNVEV (reference sequence). The CDR3 has 20 residues. The CDR3 protein is CASSSREPGTSGGALHEQYF. Here the CDR3 DNA reads TGTGCCAGCAGTTCCCGGGAGCCCGGGACTAGCGGGGGGGCCCTACACGAGCAGTACTTC.

The gene calls are TRBV7-9 and TRBJ1-1, with D uncertain. The CDR3 covers 14 residues. CDR1 and CDR2 from the germline V gene are SEHNR and FQNEAQ (reference sequence). Trimming stripped 1 base from V and 1 base from J, with 7 bases between. The CDR3 bases are TGTGCCAGCAGCTTAGTACCGGGGAACACTGAAGCTTTCTTT. As protein: CASSLVPGNTEAFF.

This chain links TRBV7-2 with TRBJ2-2; 10 bases fit TRBD2. Germline trimming cut 0 bases from V and 5 bases from J; bases unmatched to any gene: 0. From germline, CDR1 is SGHTA and CDR2 FQGNSA. The CDR3 runs 15 residues. The CDR3 region has the DNA TGTGCCAGCAGCTTAGCGACTAGCGGGACCGGGGAGCTGTTTTTT. This sequence encodes CASSLATSGTGELFF.

The chain has TRBV28 and TRBJ2-7; possible D gene TRBD2, 5 bases. Looked up from germline, CDR1 is MDHEN and CDR2 is SYDVKM. The CDR3 sequence is 14 residues long. The germline V and J ends were trimmed by 5 bases and 7 bases, with 18 bases remaining between them. The CDR3 sequence is CASSPLLGLKEQYF. The CDR3 nucleotides read TGTGCCAGCAGTCCTCTCCTAGGACTTAAGGAGCAGTACTTC. The whole variable domain, filled in from reference TRBV28 and TRBJ2-7, reads DVKVTQSSRYLVKRTGEKVFLECVQDMDHENMFWYRQDPGLGLRLIYFSYDVKMKEKGDIPEGYSVSREKKERFSLILESASTNQTSMYLCASSPLLGLKEQYFGPGTRLTVT.

The chain is built from TRBV27 and TRBJ2-7, with a tentative D call TRBD2 (7 bases). V was clipped by 7 bases and J by 5 bases, with 21 bases between them. The V gene's germline CDR1 is MNHEY and CDR2 SMNVEV (reference sequence). The CDR3 totals 15 residues. The CDR3 DNA reads TGTGCCAGCACCCCATTGGGGGGGGCTATGCACGAGCAGTACTTC. Translation gives CASTPLGGAMHEQYF.

This rearrangement joins TRBV10-2 to TRBJ2-7; no clear D gene. Germline CDR1 and CDR2: WSHSY and SAAADI. V shed 7 bases and J shed 2 bases, with 6 bases lying between them. The CDR3 length is 11 residues. The CDR3 spells CASTQTYEQYF. Here the CDR3 DNA reads TGCGCCAGCACCCAGACCTACGAGCAGTACTTC.

This sequence joins TRBV9 and TRBJ1-3, with D perhaps matching TRBD1 (5 bases). CDR3 length equals 17 residues. V lost 0 bases and J lost 0, with 13 bases in between. Germline V lookup: CDR1 SGDLS, CDR2 YYNGEE. DNA of the CDR3: TGTGCCAGCAGCGTAGAAAGAGGGAGGGGCTCTGGAAACACCATATATTTT. Protein product: CASSVERGRGSGNTIYF.

This chain connects TRBV5-1 to TRBJ2-7; D is perhaps TRBD1 (6 bases). V was pared by 1 base and J by 5 bases, with 10 bases between. In germline, CDR1 is SGHRS, CDR2 YFSETQ. CDR3 size: 13 residues. CDR3 sequence reads: CASSLPGHNEQYF. The DNA of the CDR3 is TGCGCCAGCAGCTTGCCGGGACACAACGAGCAGTACTTC.

This chain connects TRBV5-4 to TRBJ2-7; 10 bases agree with TRBD1. Germline V CDR1 and CDR2: SGHNT, YYREEE (reference sequence). J was trimmed by 1 base and V by 5 bases; bases with no gene match: 9. This CDR3 is 16 amino acids long. CDR3: CASSNLPGQGSYEQYF. The CDR3 bases are TGTGCCAGCAGTAATCTTCCGGGACAGGGGTCCTACGAGCAGTACTTC.

The chain has TRBV5-1 and TRBJ2-2, with TRBD1 identical over 8 bases. J lost 4 bases, V lost 3 bases, and 14 bases had no gene match. Germline V CDR1 and CDR2: SGHRS, YFSETQ. This CDR3 has 18 amino acids. The CDR3 here is CASSSLFSTGDGTGELFF. The CDR3 DNA sequence: TGCGCCAGCAGCTCCCTATTCTCGACAGGGGACGGCACCGGGGAGCTGTTTTTT. Drawing the rest from reference TRBV5-1 and TRBJ2-2, the complete variable domain is KAGVTQTPRYLIKTRGQQVTLSCSPISGHRSVSWYQQTPGQGLQFLFEYFSETQRNKGNFPGRFSGRQFSNSRSEMNVSTLELGDSALYLCASSSLFSTGDGTGELFFGEGSRLTVL.

The chain joins TRBV2 to TRBJ2-7, with TRBD2 matching over 12 bases. Trimming at V came to 6 bases and at J to 5 bases, leaving 8 bases not matched to a gene. CDR1 is SNHLY, CDR2 FYNNEI, per germline. The length of the CDR3 is 15 residues. DNA of the CDR3: TGTGCCAGCAGGCCACTAGCGGGGGGTCTCAACGAGCAGTACTTC. It is translated as CASRPLAGGLNEQYF.

The V gene is TRBV6-5, the J gene TRBJ2-5, with D possibly being TRBD2 (6 bases). CDR3 length equals 14 residues. Trimming pared 5 bases from V and 5 bases from J, leaving 15 bases between. The germline gives CDR1 MNHEY, CDR2 SVGAGI. CDR3 sequence: CASSILAGGETQYF. As DNA, the CDR3 is TGTGCCAGCAGTATTCTAGCCGGAGGGGAGACCCAGTACTTC.

The chain carries TRBV29-1 and TRBJ1-2; 10 positions match TRBD1. This CDR3 comprises 13 residues. Germline CDR1 and CDR2: SQVTM and ANQGSEA. V shed 5 bases, J shed 2 bases, and the junction held 2 bases outside the gene matches. The CDR3 here is CSVRTGGNYGYTF. Written as DNA, the CDR3 is TGCAGCGTTAGGACAGGGGGAAACTATGGCTACACCTTC.

The chain has TRBV5-6 and TRBJ1-5; D might be TRBD1 (6 bases). CDR1 is SGHDT, CDR2 YYEEEE, per germline. Trimming left V 4 bases short and J 2 bases short, with 16 bases between. CDR3 length equals 16 residues. In nucleotides, the CDR3 is TGTGCCAGCAGCCCCTCCCCTGGGGGCGGCAATCAGCCCCAGCATTTT. Translated: CASSPSPGGGNQPQHF.

This chain uses TRBV5-1 with TRBJ2-7; unclear D gene. Between the trimmed V and J ends, which lost 4 bases and 4 bases, there was a span of 30 bases. The CDR3 sequence is 19 residues long. The germline CDR1 and CDR2 sequences are SGHRS and YFSETQ. This CDR3 is CASSPAFDKIVVSSYEQYF. The CDR3 region has the DNA TGCGCCAGCAGCCCGGCGTTCGACAAGATAGTGGTTTCGTCTTACGAGCAGTACTTC.